This T cell receptor (beta chain) was sequenced for a study of cytomegalovirus exposure and HLA in healthy donors (dated by TCRdb to about 2017). Regarding the research as a whole: In an earlier analysis of approximately 640 of the donors, 276 Gb of sequence data and 90 million to 120 million unique TCR beta sequences from approximately 180 million T cells were reported. HLA typing covered class I and class II loci at four-digit resolution. Of the 398 genotyped donors, approximately 81% were placed in the genetic ancestry cluster associated with self-reported Caucasian donors. Alongside the repertoire data, information on donor age, sex, ethnicity and CMV serostatus was compiled. In an earlier analysis of 500 to 650 of the donors, high-throughput TCR beta sequencing was used to judge whether each TCR beta V gene segment behaved as functional or pseudogenic. In addition to the first cohort of 666 subjects, a separate validation cohort of 120 different subjects was used. Five DR-DQ haplotypes were handled as single units for association and clustering because linkage in the cohort was strong. An early release covering more than 500 HLA-typed donors comprised about 290 gigabases of sequencing data and tens of millions of unique TCR sequences. To study patterns of TCR occurrence, a later analysis re-analyzed previously published TCR beta repertoires from 600 to 750 donors and added high-resolution HLA genotyping. Rather than using new phenotypic data, the later analysis identified candidate immune exposures from TCR beta sequences and from how often those sequences occurred across donors. The study was designed to test whether signatures of past pathogen exposure could be identified by cataloging public T cell receptors. The number of donors typed differed by locus, with 629-630 for A, B, C, DRB1 and DQB1, 522 for DQA1, 600 to 610 for DPA1, and around 450 for DPB1. To predict cytomegalovirus infection status, the study combined high-throughput TCR immunosequencing, statistical association of individual TCRs with disease status, and machine learning. A later genetic analysis took genome-wide SNP genotypes for about three fifths of the roughly 670 donors and used that subset as a discovery cohort. The study profiled the T cell repertoires of under 850 subjects by immunosequencing and related them to cytomegalovirus serostatus. Among about 360 genotyped donors of the cohort, an average of around 240,000 unique TCR beta nucleotide sequences were sequenced per donor, about a sixth of them non-productive. All discovery cohort repertoires had been generated on a single sequencing platform. What the research found in general, with its limitations: In a later analysis, the rate of TCR association differed among HLA loci, with DRB1 alleles having the most associated TCRs and HLA-C alleles having the fewest. A group of highly shared sequence variants was considered likely to be a technical artifact of the sequencing pipeline. While some public TCRs were present in many individuals, most TCR sequences turned up only very rarely across donors. A later genetic analysis reported fewer N-insertions in productive TCRs among donors in an Asian-associated ancestry cluster than the roughly 620-donor mean. Because the 87-base-pair reads could not distinguish some IMGT-functional V segments, including TRBV6-2 and TRBV6-3, those segments were excluded. Because some donors lacked HLA typing at each locus, the association tests relied only on the typed subset. A later analysis associated about 17,000 TCR beta sequences with specific HLA alleles at a false discovery rate of 0.05. The earlier analysis of around 600 of the donors excluded over 15 rarely observed V segments, including chromosome 9 orphons, because counts were too low. Correlated functional status among segregating V segments might be attributable to linkage disequilibrium, but an unknown experimental factor could not be ruled out. It was suggested by the authors that the approach could potentially be generalized to other disease states and immunological phenotypes. In an earlier analysis of more than 500 of the donors, most TCR beta V segments appeared in productive rearrangements about 90% or about 30% of the time, broadly matching IMGT annotations. When HLA alleles, especially DR and DQ, strongly co-occurred, TCR associations were difficult to assign to individual alleles. In a later analysis, most CMV-associated TCR beta chains were found to appear HLA-restricted, with HLA associations seemingly driven largely by CMV exposure. A further reported finding was that TCR beta sequences accurately predicted the HLA-A and HLA-B alleles for most subjects in the first cohort. This cohort had only TCR beta chains sequenced, and the lack of alpha or paired-chain data limited which features could be detected. Compared with equally common non-associated chains, HLA-associated TCR beta chains in a later analysis were more clonally expanded and had lower generation probabilities. A few of the identified cytomegalovirus-associated TCR beta chains were confirmed in vitro to be specific for cytomegalovirus antigens. Immune exposure information for the cohort was limited to CMV serostatus. Several of the top co-occurrence clusters appeared to be linked to parvovirus B19, influenza, CMV and Epstein-Barr virus, according to a later analysis. In the study, 150 to 200 TCR beta chains were listed as associated with cytomegalovirus. Roughly uniform sequencing depth across donors was assumed in presence/absence analyses, although this assumption may not hold. V-gene and J-gene trimming of TCR beta chains was associated with a missense DCLRE1C variant in a later genetic analysis, and the association was replicated in an independent cohort. The classifier was reported to diagnose cytomegalovirus status with high specificity and sensitivity in both the original cohort and the validation cohort.

The library was produced with the immunoSEQ multiplex PCR assay. For the multiplex PCR, a mixture combining 60 forward primers for TCR Vbeta segments and 13 reverse primers for TCR Jbeta segments was used. Amplification of the CDR3 region of rearranged TCR beta genes was performed with a multiplex PCR assay on genomic DNA. Amplified TCR beta libraries were sequenced as 87-base-pair reads on the Illumina HiSeq System. Under the source paper's analysis protocol: In a later analysis, 80 million or so unique TCR beta chains were counted across the 666 repertoires, and roughly 11 million of these chains were shared by at least two donors. Raw reads were error-corrected and collapsed into unique sequences with a nearest-neighbor algorithm that merged closely related sequences to remove PCR and sequencing errors. CDR3 sequences were aligned to IMGT reference sequences to assign V, D and J gene segments. For a sequence to be retained, at least a six-nucleotide match to both a V gene segment and a J gene segment was required. A rearrangement was called productive if the CDR3 had no stop codons and remained in frame with V and J, and every other rearrangement was called non-productive. Following IMGT convention, CDR3 was defined as the stretch from the second conserved V-encoded cysteine up to the conserved J-encoded phenylalanine. The earlier analysis of 500 to 650 of the donors excluded any sequence lacking an unambiguous match to a single V gene segment. In an earlier analysis of about 590 of the donors, a V segment was called functional when productive rearrangements were above 56.7%, and segregating when the standard deviation between donors exceeded 5%. To diagnose cytomegalovirus status from the catalog of TCR beta chain sequences, a statistical classification framework was built. In a later analysis, V and J genes were assigned by comparing TCR nucleotide sequences against IMGT/GENE-DB human TR gene sequences. Using the TCRdist pipeline, a later analysis assigned CDR3 sequences along with most-parsimonious VDJ recombination scenarios. A later analysis defined each TCR beta chain by its CDR3 amino acid sequence plus V-gene family, and excluded reads lacking a unique V-gene family. In a later analysis, 500 to 650 highly shared, low-generation-probability nucleotide sequences were removed to address suspected cross-contamination and a sequencing artifact. In a later analysis, a clonal expansion index for each public chain was calculated from normalized within-repertoire ranks of inferred template counts. Generation probabilities in a later analysis came from a VDJ recombination model fitted to out-of-frame rearrangements, and those results were checked against IGoR. A later analysis scored TCR-TCR, TCR-HLA and TCR-CMV co-occurrence with hypergeometric tests, applying a repertoire-size bias correction to TCR pairs. A later analysis estimated false discovery rates by permuting HLA or CMV assignments 20 times. In a later analysis, co-occurring TCRs were grouped with DBSCAN, and TCRdist sequence similarity was added when clustering was performed within HLA-allele-positive subsets. Repertoires with fewer than 30,000 or more than 120,000 public chains were left out of co-occurrence clustering, as were five repertoires with anomalous nucleotide sharing. TCRdb stores this immuneACCESS table with in-frame sequences only. Part of the clones is absent; in the studies checked, under half of the shortfall reflects unresolved V genes, and no reason is known for the rest. Clone size and V and J calls were adopted from that table, with D and trimming inferred from the DNA. The sample includes 150,000 to 200,000 clones, with roughly 76% observed a single time. The ten top clones hold approximately 6.3% of the sample.

Reading from cysteine to phenylalanine, the CDR3 counts 14 amino acids. The only DNA kept is the CDR3, 42 bases in frame from the first base. The germline V gene specifies SGHDT as CDR1 and YYEEEE as CDR2. The trim is 0 bases for V and 2 bases for J, with a gap of 9 bases between the germline ends. Concerning this clone: Its cognate antigen has yet to be identified. No much larger clone exists at a distance of one base, and base qualities are not known.

In total, roughly 670 healthy bone marrow donors made up the cohort. At the time of sampling, every cohort member was nominally healthy, though immune exposures that went unrecorded were likely present. The donor was CMV seropositive and belonged to the group of 250 to 300 seropositive cohort members. Every donor gave a peripheral blood sample, and the peripheral blood mononuclear cells from that sample were used for TCR beta sequencing. Genomic DNA extraction from the blood cell samples was performed with the Qiagen DNeasy Blood Extraction Kit. Sequencing was done on a sample of PBMCs. This clonotype was obtained from a middle-aged man in good health and CMV-seropositive. The chain joins TRBV5-6 to TRBJ2-7; no D gene can be assigned with confidence. In nucleotide form, the sequence is TGTGCCAGCAGCTTGGGTGGCGGTACCTACGAGCAGTACTTC. Its protein product is CASSLGGGTYEQYF.